The present entry profiles one T cell receptor beta chain with its context. Germline loops: CDR1 SGHTA, CDR2 FQGTGA. The CDR3 runs 13 residues. Trimming pared 1 base from V and 2 bases from J, leaving 5 bases between. The sample is drawn from a study of blood T cell repertoires in COVID-19. The assay was immunoSEQ multiplex PCR, and TCRdb's table has in-frame clones only and misses some. Among 400,000 or so clones, roughly 89% were seen once, and the ten largest hold 0.8% to 0.9%. The source material was peripheral blood. The receptor comes from a man aged 18 to 35 with COVID-19, enrolled during active disease. This chain links TRBV7-3 with TRBJ1-2, with unresolved D. The CDR3 loop is CASSLSQNYGYTF. The DNA for the CDR3 is TGTGCCAGCAGCTTAAGCCAGAACTATGGCTACACCTTC. Full variable domain (rest looked up from reference TRBV7-3 and TRBJ1-2): GAGVSQTPSNKVTEKGKYVELRCDPISGHTALYWYRQSLGQGPEFLIYFQGTGAADDSGLPNDRFFAVRPEGSVSTLKIQRTERGDSAVYLCASSLSQNYGYTFGSGTRLTVV.